This TCR beta chain appears in the sequencing data of a study of T cells in localized non-small cell lung cancer. Study-wide points: Sequencing was restricted to one tumor region; therefore, heterogeneity remains possible. Greater T cell density in blood accompanied longer overall survival. Measurement of T cell clonality placed uninvolved adjacent lung highest, above the level in tumor. Researchers found a median approximately 57 of the top 100 tumor clones in adjacent lung.

The CDR3 is 13 amino acids. Germline V gene lookup returns CDR1 MNHGY and CDR2 SAAAGT. Trimming left V 10 bases short and J 10 bases short, with 22 bases between. This clone was observed a handful of times. Its antigen is currently unknown. The method was immunoSEQ multiplex PCR; TCRdb's version includes in-frame clones alone and lacks a portion of them. This table has about 2,600 clones, roughly 40% appearing once. The TCR originated in an older male donor with stage II squamous cell lung carcinoma. The specimen comprised lung tumor tissue, sampled before any cancer treatment. V usage is TRBV6-8 and J usage is TRBJ1-1, with D perhaps TRBD1 (5 bases). CDR3 protein: CAIRFLEQEGAFF. Here the CDR3 DNA reads TGTGCCATCAGATTTCTCGAACAGGAGGGAGCTTTCTTT.